These 28 T cell receptor beta chains share one sample of origin, sequenced in a study of blood T cell repertoires in COVID-19. Assay used: immunoSEQ multiplex PCR; TCRdb lists only in-frame clones, some missing. The sample holds 390,000 or so clones, approximately 90% seen once. The sequencing sample was made of peripheral blood. The receptors were gathered from a woman in her twenties or thirties with active or convalescent COVID-19.

This chain joins TRBV2 and TRBJ1-1; no definite D call. Germline V gene data show CDR1 as SNHLY and CDR2 as FYNNEI. V lost 6 bases and J 4 bases, leaving 15 bases between the germline ends. There are 14 residues in the CDR3. The CDR3 sequence: CASRNTGETTEAFF. Written as DNA, the CDR3 is TGTGCCAGCAGGAATACGGGAGAGACCACTGAAGCTTTCTTT. Full variable domain (rest looked up from reference TRBV2 and TRBJ1-1): EPEVTQTPSHQVTQMGQEVILRCVPISNHLYFYWYRQILGQKVEFLVSFYNNEISEKSEIFDDQFSVERPDGSNFTLKIRSTKLEDSAMYFCASRNTGETTEAFFGQGTRLTVV.

The chain joins TRBV3-1 (or the pseudogene TRBV3-2) to TRBJ1-2; 7 nucleotides line up with TRBD1. With 0 bases clipped from V and 5 bases from J, the junction kept 12 bases outside the gene matches. The CDR3 spans 17 residues. In germline, CDR1 is LGHDT, CDR2 YNNKEL (reference sequence). The CDR3 region has the DNA TGTGCCAGCAGCCAAGAGAGGGGTTTCAGGGGGACGTATGGCTACACCTTC. Encoded protein: CASSQERGFRGTYGYTF.

The genes are TRBV6-5 and TRBJ2-7; no firm D call. V was shortened by 7 bases and J by 3 bases, with 7 bases between the two germline ends. Per germline, CDR1 MNHEY and CDR2 SVGAGI. The CDR3 runs to 11 residues. CDR3 amino acids: CASTVGYEQYF. CDR3 nucleotide sequence: TGTGCCAGCACGGTCGGCTACGAGCAGTACTTC.

The chain combines TRBV6-5 with TRBJ1-1; D call uncertain. Trimming removed 1 base at V and 8 bases at J, with 17 bases between. This CDR3 region has 15 residues. Germline V gene sequence: CDR1 MNHEY, CDR2 SVGAGI. CDR3 DNA: TGTGCCAGCAGTTACTGGGGAGGGCTCCGCAAAGAAGCTTTCTTT. Translated, it gives CASSYWGGLRKEAFF.

The rearrangement joins TRBV19 to TRBJ1-2, with D unresolved. Looked up from germline, CDR1 is LNHDA and CDR2 is SQIVND (reference sequence). V was clipped by 6 bases and J by 3 bases, with 17 bases between them. The CDR3 is made up of 15 amino acids. The CDR3 bases are TGTGCCAGTAGAAGATCGTCCGCCGGGGACTATGGCTACACCTTC. Protein product: CASRRSSAGDYGYTF.

V gene TRBV3-1 (or the pseudogene TRBV3-2) combines with J gene TRBJ1-1; 9 bases line up with TRBD1. CDR1 is LGHDT and CDR2 is YNNKEL in the germline V gene (reference sequence). V was pared by 6 bases and J by 6 bases, with 8 bases of the junction left unmatched. The CDR3 is 14 residues long. CDR3 DNA sequence: TGTGCCAGCAGACAGGGGGCGTTCTCACCTGAAGCTTTCTTT. It is translated as CASRQGAFSPEAFF.

This clone was seen once. The V and J genes are TRBV29-1 and TRBJ1-5; D is perhaps TRBD1 (5 bases). The CDR3 is 13 residues long. Trimming took 2 bases from V and 4 from J, leaving 9 bases between them. From germline, CDR1 is SQVTM and CDR2 ANQGSEA. CDR3 DNA sequence: TGCAGCGTTGAACAGGGTGGGAATCAGCCCCAGCATTTT. Translated, it gives CSVEQGGNQPQHF. Full variable domain (missing parts from reference TRBV29-1 and TRBJ1-5): SAVISQKPSRDICQRGTSLTIQCQVDSQVTMMFWYRQQPGQSLTLIATANQGSEATYESGFVIDKFPISRPNLTFSTLTVSNMSPEDSSIYLCSVEQGGNQPQHFGDGTRLSIL.

The V and J genes are TRBV4-1 and TRBJ1-3; D is perhaps TRBD1 (5 bases). Looked up from germline, CDR1 is MGHRA and CDR2 is YSYEKL. The CDR3 is 16 amino acids. Trimming left V 5 bases short and J 0 bases short, with 14 bases between. The DNA for the CDR3 is TGCGCCAGCAGCATTGGACACTCGGTCTCTGGAAACACCATATATTTT. Its translation is CASSIGHSVSGNTIYF.

This chain connects TRBV7-9 to TRBJ2-1, with TRBD2 identical over 8 bases. Trimming at V came to 5 bases and at J to 0 bases, leaving 6 bases not matched to a gene. CDR3 length: 16 residues. CDR1 is SEHNR and CDR2 is FQNEAQ in the germline V gene (reference sequence). The CDR3 DNA sequence: TGTGCCAGCAGCGCCACTAGCGGCTACTCCTACAATGAGCAGTTCTTC. Its protein is CASSATSGYSYNEQFF.

This sequence joins TRBV5-1 and TRBJ1-4; 7 bases match TRBD1. Germline V CDR1 and CDR2: SGHRS, YFSETQ. CDR3 length: 13 amino acids. V lost 4 bases to trimming and J lost 5 bases; unmatched junction nucleotides: 2. The CDR3 DNA follows: TGCGCCAGCAGCCCGGGACAGAATGAAAAACTGTTTTTT. Amino acid sequence: CASSPGQNEKLFF.

The chain recombines TRBV7-6 with TRBJ1-1; D possibly corresponds to TRBD1 (6 bases). Trimming took 5 bases from V and 0 from J, leaving 19 bases between them. CDR3 length equals 17 residues. In germline, CDR1 is SGHVS, CDR2 FNYEAQ. This chain's CDR3 is CASSPGVLGAMNTEAFF. The CDR3 coding sequence is TGTGCCAGCAGCCCTGGCGTTTTGGGGGCTATGAACACTGAAGCTTTCTTT. Variable domain in full (rest from reference TRBV7-6 and TRBJ1-1): GAGVSQSPRYKVTKRGQDVALRCDPISGHVSLYWYRQALGQGPEFLTYFNYEAQQDKSGLPNDRFSAERPEGSISTLTIQRTEQRDSAMYRCASSPGVLGAMNTEAFFGQGTRLTVV.

This clone was detected a few times. This chain connects TRBV3-1 (or the pseudogene TRBV3-2) to TRBJ1-5; 9 bases match TRBD1. With V trimmed by 4 bases and J by 10 bases, 8 bases remained unmatched. This CDR3 has 14 residues. Germline V CDR1 and CDR2: LGHDT, YNNKEL (reference sequence). In DNA, the CDR3 is TGTGCCAGCAGCCCCCGGGACAGGGTGGGCCCCCAGCATTTT. Protein: CASSPRDRVGPQHF.

The J gene is TRBJ1-2, the V gene TRBV18; the D gene is possibly TRBD1 (5 bases). The CDR3 extends over 14 amino acids. Trimming took 5 bases from V and 6 from J, leaving 16 bases between them. Germline CDR1 KGHSH, CDR2 LQKENI. The CDR3 DNA follows: TGTGCCAGCTCAGAGCGGGGCCCAGGCGATGGCTACACCTTC. Protein sequence: CASSERGPGDGYTF.

The CDR3 sequence: CASSGKREATYNEQFF. CDR3 nucleotide sequence: TGCGCCAGCAGTGGTAAGCGGGAGGCCACCTACAATGAGCAGTTCTTC. The chain links TRBV10-1 to TRBJ2-1; 9 bases are shared with TRBD2. This CDR3 region has 16 residues. Germline-derived CDR1 and CDR2 are WNHNN and SYGVQD (reference sequence). V shed 4 bases and J 2 bases; nucleotides not matched to a gene: 6.

The chain has TRBV19 and TRBJ1-2; the match to TRBD1 covers 7 bases. V was clipped by 5 bases and J by 3 bases; unmatched bases: 6. The germline V gene encodes CDR1 LNHDA and CDR2 SQIVND (reference sequence). This CDR3 spans 14 amino acids. The CDR3 nucleotides are TGTGCCAGTAGTCTGGCCCAGGGGGACTATGGCTACACCTTC. Residues: CASSLAQGDYGYTF. Using reference TRBV19 and TRBJ1-2 for the parts outside the CDR3, the full variable domain is DGGITQSPKYLFRKEGQNVTLSCEQNLNHDAMYWYRQDPGQGLRLIYYSQIVNDFQKGDIAEGYSVSREKKESFPLTVTSAQKNPTAFYLCASSLAQGDYGYTFGSGTRLTVV.

This clone has just a few counts. The V and J genes are TRBV25-1 and TRBJ2-2, with D perhaps matching TRBD1 (6 bases). This CDR3 contains 16 residues. Germline V lookup: CDR1 MGHDK, CDR2 SYGVNS. Between the trimmed V and J ends, which lost 6 bases and 1 base, there was a span of 15 bases. The CDR3 bases are TGTGCCAGCAGGCCCCCGGGCAGGGGGAACACCGGGGAGCTGTTTTTT. Protein: CASRPPGRGNTGELFF. Combining the CDR3 with reference TRBV25-1 and TRBJ2-2 gives the whole variable domain EADIYQTPRYLVIGTGKKITLECSQTMGHDKMYWYQQDPGMELHLIHYSYGVNSTEKGDLSSESTVSRIRTEHFPLTLESARPSHTSQYLCASRPPGRGNTGELFFGEGSRLTVL.

The rearrangement joins TRBV29-1 to TRBJ2-1; 9 bases align to TRBD1. The CDR3 sequence is 15 residues long. Germline trimming cut 3 bases from V and 3 bases from J; bases unmatched to any gene: 6. Germline V CDR1 and CDR2: SQVTM, ANQGSEA. The CDR3 bases are TGCAGCGTTGAGCGTACAGGGGGCATCTACAATGAGCAGTTCTTC. This sequence encodes CSVERTGGIYNEQFF.

The chain combines TRBV19 with TRBJ1-6; no clear D. Per germline, CDR1 LNHDA and CDR2 SQIVND (reference sequence). The CDR3 consists of 15 residues. Trimming left V 4 bases short and J 8 bases short, with 15 bases between. CDR3 sequence reads: CASSNELSRYSPLHF. The CDR3 DNA follows: TGTGCCAGTAGTAACGAGTTAAGTCGGTATTCACCCCTCCACTTT. Using reference TRBV19 and TRBJ1-6 for the parts outside the CDR3, the full variable domain is DGGITQSPKYLFRKEGQNVTLSCEQNLNHDAMYWYRQDPGQGLRLIYYSQIVNDFQKGDIAEGYSVSREKKESFPLTVTSAQKNPTAFYLCASSNELSRYSPLHFGNGTRLTVT.

There are a few counts of this clone. J is TRBJ2-7 and V is TRBV27; 9 nucleotides align to TRBD1. After removal of 5 bases from V and 3 bases from J, the junction contained 5 bases not matched to a gene. Germline CDR1 is MNHEY and CDR2 is SMNVEV (reference sequence). The CDR3 runs 14 residues. In DNA, the CDR3 is TGTGCCAGCAGTGACAGGGGGGCCGGCTACGAGCAGTACTTC. Its translation: CASSDRGAGYEQYF.

For this clone: This same CDR3 is encoded by further DNA sequences in the sample. The V and J genes are TRBV11-1 and TRBJ2-7; 10 nucleotides agree with TRBD1. Per the germline V gene, CDR1 is SGHAT and CDR2 is FQDESV (reference sequence). The V and J ends lost 5 bases and 3 bases, in that order; junction bases with no gene match: 4. The CDR3 has 14 residues. The CDR3 nucleotides read TGTGCCAGCAGCCCGGGACAGGGGATCTACGAGCAGTACTTC. It specifies CASSPGQGIYEQYF.

V is TRBV6-5 and J is TRBJ1-2; weak D call: TRBD1 (6 bases). The CDR3 is 14 residues long. Trimming removed 7 bases from V and 2 bases from J, with 14 bases in between. Germline V gene lookup returns CDR1 MNHEY and CDR2 SVGAGI. This chain's CDR3 is CASTPQGLNYGYTF. The CDR3 DNA follows: TGTGCCAGCACCCCACAGGGATTAAACTATGGCTACACCTTC.

The chain couples TRBV7-9 to TRBJ2-7, with a tentative D call TRBD2 (5 bases). The V end was cut by 0 bases, the J end by 12 bases, with 12 bases between. CDR3 length: 12 residues. CDR1 SEHNR and CDR2 FQNEAQ come from the germline V gene (reference sequence). CDR3 protein: CASSLASGTGYF. The CDR3 DNA follows: TGTGCCAGCAGCTTAGCGAGCGGTACGGGGTACTTC.

The V and J genes are TRBV25-1 and TRBJ1-1, with D tentatively TRBD1 (6 bases). Germline V gene lookup returns CDR1 MGHDK and CDR2 SYGVNS. CDR3 length equals 15 residues. Trimming left V 1 base short and J 1 base short, with 10 bases between. The CDR3 coding sequence is TGTGCCAGCAGTGAATCTGGGACAAGGAACACTGAAGCTTTCTTT. Encoded protein: CASSESGTRNTEAFF.

This rearrangement joins TRBV6-6 to TRBJ2-6; TRBD1 aligns across 9 bases. Losses at the gene ends were 5 bases for V and 1 base for J; bases not matched to a gene: 6. The V gene's germline CDR1 is MNHNY and CDR2 SVGAGI (reference sequence). The CDR3 contains 17 residues. The CDR3, as DNA: TGTGCCAGCAGTCGACGGACAGGGGAGTCTGGGGCCAACGTCCTGACTTTC. It encodes CASSRRTGESGANVLTF.

This chain joins TRBV14 and TRBJ1-2; D possibly corresponds to TRBD1 (6 bases). There are 16 residues in the CDR3. Germline CDR1 SGHDN, CDR2 FVKESK. V lost 4 bases and J lost 4, with 19 bases in between. In DNA form, the CDR3 reads TGTGCCAGCAGCCTTCACGATACAGGGACGGTCTATGGCTACACCTTC. Protein product: CASSLHDTGTVYGYTF.

This clone came up once. The J gene is TRBJ1-1, the V gene TRBV6-5; TRBD1 matches at 8 bases. Trimming cost V 4 bases and J 6 bases; bases outside gene matches: 4. This CDR3 region has 13 residues. The germline gives CDR1 MNHEY, CDR2 SVGAGI. The CDR3 spells CASSLQGGAEAFF. The CDR3 DNA reads as TGTGCCAGCAGTTTACAGGGGGGAGCTGAAGCTTTCTTT.

V usage is TRBV29-1 and J usage is TRBJ2-3; 8 bases match TRBD1. V was pared by 5 bases and J by 4 bases, with 8 bases of the junction left unmatched. Looked up from germline, CDR1 is SQVTM and CDR2 is ANQGSEA. This CDR3 has 14 amino acids. CDR3 loop: CSVQRTGKADTQYF. The DNA of the CDR3 is TGCAGCGTTCAGAGGACAGGGAAGGCAGATACGCAGTATTTT.

The V call is TRBV6-1, the J call TRBJ1-1, with 7 bases identical to TRBD1. The CDR3 is 15 amino acids. Per the germline V gene, CDR1 is MNHNS and CDR2 is SASEGT. Trimming removed 2 bases from V and 1 base from J; junction bases left unmatched: 4. CDR3 loop: CASSEKGGRNTEAFF. Written as DNA, the CDR3 is TGTGCCAGCAGTGAAAAAGGGGGCAGGAACACTGAAGCTTTCTTT.